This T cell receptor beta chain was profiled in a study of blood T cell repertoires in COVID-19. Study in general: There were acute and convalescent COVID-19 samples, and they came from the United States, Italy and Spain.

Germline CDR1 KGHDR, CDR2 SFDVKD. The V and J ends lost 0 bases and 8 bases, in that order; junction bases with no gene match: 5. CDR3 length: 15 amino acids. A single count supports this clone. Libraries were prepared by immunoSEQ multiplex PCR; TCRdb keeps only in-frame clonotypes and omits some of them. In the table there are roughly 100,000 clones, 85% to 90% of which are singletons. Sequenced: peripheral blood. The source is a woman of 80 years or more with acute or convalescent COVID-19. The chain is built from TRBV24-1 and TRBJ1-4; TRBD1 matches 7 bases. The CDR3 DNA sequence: TGTGCCACCAGTGATTTGCCTACAGGGGTCGAAAAACTGTTTTTT. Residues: CATSDLPTGVEKLFF.